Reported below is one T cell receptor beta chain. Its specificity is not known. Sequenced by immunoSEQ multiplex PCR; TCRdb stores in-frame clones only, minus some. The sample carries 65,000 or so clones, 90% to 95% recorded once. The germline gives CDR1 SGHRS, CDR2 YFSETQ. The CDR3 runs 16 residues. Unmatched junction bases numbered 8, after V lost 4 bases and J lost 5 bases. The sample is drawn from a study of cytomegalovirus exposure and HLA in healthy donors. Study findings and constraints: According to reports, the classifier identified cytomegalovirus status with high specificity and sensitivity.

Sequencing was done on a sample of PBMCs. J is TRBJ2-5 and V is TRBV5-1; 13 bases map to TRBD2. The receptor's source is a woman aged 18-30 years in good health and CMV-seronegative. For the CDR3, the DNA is TGCGCCAGCAGCCGTGAACTAGCGGGAGGGCCCGAGACCCAGTACTTC. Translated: CASSRELAGGPETQYF.